This T cell receptor beta chain was recorded in a study of blood T cell repertoires in COVID-19. A single count supports this clone. The CDR3 sequence is 16 residues long. With 1 base removed from V and 0 bases from J, the gap between germline ends came to 9 bases. CDR1 and CDR2 from the germline V gene are MGHDK and SYGVNS. Some clones are missing from TCRdb's copy, which holds only in-frame ones; the method was immunoSEQ multiplex PCR. The data show 250,000 or so clones, approximately 91% seen once. V usage is TRBV25-1 and J usage is TRBJ1-4, with D uncertain. This TCR came from a man aged 25-45 years with COVID-19, enrolled during active disease. The sample was peripheral blood. The CDR3 DNA follows: TGTGCCAGCAGTGAATTGGGAGTCGCAACTAATGAAAAACTGTTTTTT. Translated: CASSELGVATNEKLFF.